These 26 T cell receptor beta chains originate from one sample sequenced in a study of T cells in Graves' hyperthyroidism and ophthalmopathy (dated by TCRdb to between 2018 and 2020). Library method: multiplex PCR. TCRdb lists the instrument as Illumina HiSeq 2000. The TCR beta CDR3 regions were amplified from RNA transcripts. A first-round RT-PCR of the TCR CDR3 used the HTBI primer set with the Qiagen OneStep RT-PCR kit. The public reads were reprocessed in TCRdb via fastp at Q25 and MiXCR, keeping in-frame beta chains. All rows with the same CDR3 protein become a single entry with the most common DNA and genes. In this sample the table shows some 370,000 distinct CDR3 sequences, about 17% of which occur a single time. The top ten clonotypes cover approximately 35% of the sample. The sample consisted of blood. The receptors shown here come from a woman in her 30s with Graves' hyperthyroidism that later progressed to Graves' ophthalmopathy.

In its sample, this clonotype was seen many times. V is TRBV5-1 and J is TRBJ2-1, with 14 bases fitting TRBD2. Germline V lookup: CDR1 SGHRS, CDR2 YFSETQ. The CDR3 extends over 17 amino acids. The V and J ends lost 4 bases and 6 bases, in that order; junction bases with no gene match: 9. CDR3 coding DNA: TGCGCCAGCAGCGTGTTGACTAGCGGGAGGGCCTTCAATGAGCAGTTCTTC. Translation: CASSVLTSGRAFNEQFF.

This clonotype was detected many times. V usage is TRBV29-1 and J usage is TRBJ2-7; a weak D match, TRBD2 (6 bases). Trimming removed 4 bases from V and 3 bases from J, with 13 bases in between. Germline CDR1 reads SQVTM; CDR2 reads ANQGSEA. CDR3 length: 13 amino acids. The CDR3 DNA is TGCAGCGTTGGTTGGGGGACTTACTACGAGCAGTACTTC. This translates into CSVGWGTYYEQYF.

This clonotype was picked up many times. The rearrangement links TRBV19 to TRBJ2-2, with 9 bases that match TRBD1. CDR3 length: 16 residues. After removal of 7 bases from V and 4 bases from J, the junction contained 10 bases not matched to a gene. Per the germline V gene, CDR1 is LNHDA and CDR2 is SQIVND (reference sequence). CDR3 amino acids: CASTRDRDVPTGELFF. The CDR3 DNA is TGTGCCAGTACCCGGGACAGGGACGTTCCCACCGGGGAGCTGTTTTTT.

This clonotype was recorded many times. This chain connects TRBV29-1 to TRBJ2-7, with a possible D match to TRBD2 (5 bases). CDR1 and CDR2 (germline): SQVTM, ANQGSEA. Trimming left V 8 bases short and J 0 bases short, with 14 bases between. CDR3 length: 13 residues. CDR3 region: CSIGRESSYEQYF. CDR3 coding DNA: TGCAGCATTGGACGGGAAAGCTCCTACGAGCAGTACTTC.

This clonotype was counted ten times or more. The genes are TRBV7-8 and TRBJ2-7; 12 bases are shared with TRBD1. This CDR3 has 15 residues. With V trimmed by 4 bases and J by 6 bases, 7 bases remained unmatched. Germline loops: CDR1 SGHVS, CDR2 FQNEAQ. The CDR3: CASSSKWDRGLEQYF. The CDR3 DNA reads as TGTGCCAGCAGCTCTAAGTGGGACAGGGGGCTCGAGCAGTACTTC.

Ten or more counts support this clonotype. The chain joins TRBV30 to TRBJ1-6; no clear D. Germline-derived CDR1 and CDR2 are GTSNPN and SVGIG (reference sequence). The length of the CDR3 is 15 residues. Trimming pared 1 base from V and 1 base from J, leaving 8 bases between. The CDR3 reads CAWSDDRSYNSPLHF. The CDR3, as DNA: TGTGCCTGGAGTGATGATCGGTCCTATAATTCACCCCTCCACTTT.

This clonotype has a count of ten or more. The rearrangement links TRBV19 to TRBJ2-2; D is unclear. Germline loops: CDR1 LNHDA, CDR2 SQIVND (reference sequence). Trimming shortened V by 5 bases and J by 3 bases, and 10 bases separated the two germline ends. The CDR3 totals 14 residues. The CDR3 DNA follows: TGTGCCAGTAGTCTAGGTACCTACACCGGGGAGCTGTTTTTT. It is translated as CASSLGTYTGELFF.

The chain combines TRBV12-3 or TRBV12-4 with TRBJ1-1; weak D call: TRBD1 (5 bases). The CDR3 has 14 amino acids. V shed 6 bases and J shed 2 bases, with 13 bases lying between them. CDR3 DNA sequence: TGTGCCAGCAGACCGGGACTTGACAACACTGAAGCTTTCTTT. Amino acids: CASRPGLDNTEAFF.

This clonotype was observed a few times. This chain uses TRBV28 with TRBJ2-3; TRBD2 matches 12 bases. J gave up 3 bases and V 2 bases, and 3 bases lay outside the gene matches. Germline CDR1 reads MDHEN; CDR2 reads SYDVKM. CDR3 size: 16 residues. The CDR3 here is CASSLLAGGPTDTQYF. The CDR3 nucleotides read TGTGCCAGCAGTTTACTAGCGGGAGGGCCGACAGATACGCAGTATTTT.

In this sample, this clonotype turned up many times. The chain carries TRBV27 and TRBJ2-3; the D gene could be TRBD1 or TRBD2 (5 bases each). CDR1 is MNHEY, CDR2 SMNVEV, per germline (reference sequence). The V and J ends lost 4 bases and 1 base respectively, with 18 bases between them. CDR3 length: 17 amino acids. The CDR3 bases are TGTGCCAGCAGTTCCTTCCTTGGGGGAGCGGGCACAGATACGCAGTATTTT. Translated: CASSSFLGGAGTDTQYF.

This clonotype showed up just a few times. The chain joins TRBV10-3 to TRBJ1-3; no clear D. The CDR3 has 15 residues. Germline CDR1 is ENHRY and CDR2 is SYGVKD. Trimming removed 0 bases from V and 1 base from J, with 7 bases in between. CDR3 loop: CAISESALSGNTIYF. In DNA, the CDR3 is TGTGCCATCAGTGAGTCGGCGTTGTCTGGAAACACCATATATTTT.

This clonotype came up many times. The CDR3 protein is CASSLVFGPPSETQYF. The CDR3 DNA follows: TGTGCCAGCAGTTTAGTATTTGGTCCTCCCTCGGAGACCCAGTACTTC. This sequence joins TRBV27 and TRBJ2-5; D not resolved. The CDR3 loop spans 16 amino acids. In germline, CDR1 is MNHEY, CDR2 SMNVEV (reference sequence). The germline V and J ends were trimmed by 2 bases and 5 bases, with 18 bases remaining between them.

V usage is TRBV10-3 and J usage is TRBJ2-7, with 8 nucleotides matching TRBD2. CDR3 size: 16 residues. The V gene's germline CDR1 is ENHRY and CDR2 SYGVKD. V dropped 4 bases and J dropped 0; count of bases not matched to a gene: 8. The CDR3 sequence: CAISVFSGARSYEQYF. The CDR3 DNA reads TGTGCCATCAGTGTTTTTAGCGGGGCTCGCTCCTACGAGCAGTACTTC.

This clonotype was seen repeatedly, ten times or more. This chain uses TRBV6-1 with TRBJ2-7; 9 nucleotides align to TRBD1. This CDR3 is built from 15 residues. CDR1 and CDR2 (germline): MNHNS, SASEGT. V shed 5 bases, J shed 3 bases, and the junction held 8 bases outside the gene matches. The CDR3 bases are TGTGCCAGCAGTATAGTACCGGGACAGGGCTACGAGCAGTACTTC. It codes for CASSIVPGQGYEQYF.

The chain has TRBV9 and TRBJ2-6, with no clear D. The CDR3 sequence is 16 residues long. Trimming removed 3 bases from V and 0 bases from J, with 10 bases in between. Germline lookup yields CDR1 SGDLS and CDR2 YYNGEE. DNA of the CDR3: TGTGCCAGCAGCGACCGTAGGACCTCTGGGGCCAACGTCCTGACTTTC. Encoded protein: CASSDRRTSGANVLTF.

This clonotype occurred many times. The J gene is TRBJ2-2, the V gene TRBV6-6, with TRBD1 as a possible D gene (5 bases). This CDR3 is 15 amino acids long. V lost 0 bases and J lost 1, with 6 bases in between. Per the germline V gene, CDR1 is MNHNY and CDR2 is SVGAGI (reference sequence). CDR3 in DNA: TGTGCCAGCAGTTACTCCACAGGGAACACCGGGGAGCTGTTTTTT. Translated, it gives CASSYSTGNTGELFF.

This clonotype showed up many times. The chain carries TRBV27 and TRBJ1-6; 7 bases are a match to TRBD1. V lost 6 bases to trimming and J lost 9 bases; unmatched junction nucleotides: 5. Germline loops: CDR1 MNHEY, CDR2 SMNVEV (reference sequence). The CDR3 is made up of 13 amino acids. Written as DNA, the CDR3 is TGTGCCAGCAGCCAGACAGGGACTTCACCCCTCCACTTT. It yields the protein CASSQTGTSPLHF.

This clonotype was seen at least ten times. This chain joins TRBV25-1 and TRBJ1-4; D gene uncertain. Germline V CDR1 and CDR2: MGHDK, SYGVNS. CDR3 length: 17 amino acids. V was cut by 2 bases and J by 6 bases, with 19 bases left in between. CDR3 in DNA: TGTGCCAGCAGTGAACTAGGCCGAGAACAAATTTATGAAAAACTGTTTTTT. Translation gives CASSELGREQIYEKLFF. The variable domain in full, with the rest retrieved from reference TRBV25-1 and TRBJ1-4, is EADIYQTPRYLVIGTGKKITLECSQTMGHDKMYWYQQDPGMELHLIHYSYGVNSTEKGDLSSESTVSRIRTEHFPLTLESARPSHTSQYLCASSELGREQIYEKLFFGSGTQLSVL.

This clonotype was detected only once. This rearrangement joins TRBV24-1 to TRBJ2-7; 8 bases fit TRBD1. This CDR3 comprises 16 residues. Trimming took 1 base from V and 6 from J; bases not matched to a gene: 10. The germline CDR1 and CDR2 sequences are KGHDR and SFDVKD. This chain's CDR3 is CATSDLVRDRNPEQYF. Here the CDR3 DNA reads TGTGCCACCAGTGATTTAGTCCGGGACAGGAACCCCGAGCAGTACTTC.

Worth noting for this clonotype: This may be a read error: a much more frequent sequence differs by one nucleotide. The rearrangement uses TRBV9 and TRBJ1-2, with TRBD1 matching over 10 bases. Looked up from germline, CDR1 is SGDLS and CDR2 is YYNGEE. V lost 4 bases and J lost 6; bases outside the gene matches: 9. The CDR3 has 15 residues. CDR3 coding DNA: TGTGCCAGCAGCATGGACAGGGGGGCGCTTGATGGCTACACCTTC. Translated: CASSMDRGALDGYTF. The entire variable domain, with the rest obtained from reference TRBV9 and TRBJ1-2, is as follows: DSGVTQTPKHLITATGQRVTLRCSPRSGDLSVYWYQQSLDQGLQFLIQYYNGEERAKGNILERFSAQQFPDLHSELNLSSLELGDSALYFCASSMDRGALDGYTFGSGTRLTVV.

This clonotype was seen ten or more times. The chain carries TRBV5-1 and TRBJ2-1; D gene unclear. This CDR3 spans 15 amino acids. The germline gives CDR1 SGHRS, CDR2 YFSETQ. Trimming cost V 0 bases and J 4 bases, with 11 bases left between them. The DNA of the CDR3 is TGCGCCAGCAGCTTGGCCGTTTCGGATTACAATGAGCAGTTCTTC. Residues: CASSLAVSDYNEQFF.

A word on this clonotype: Given a much more abundant clone one base away, this may be a read error. The V gene is TRBV7-9, the J gene TRBJ1-1; weak D call: TRBD1 (5 bases). CDR3 length: 14 amino acids. Germline loops: CDR1 SEHNR, CDR2 FQNEAQ (reference sequence). CDR3: CASSTPRGYTVAFF. The CDR3 DNA reads TGTGCCAGCAGCACCCCTAGGGGATACACTGTAGCTTTCTTT.

This clonotype turned up a few times. The V and J genes are TRBV4-1 and TRBJ1-1; D perhaps matches TRBD1 (5 bases). Germline V CDR1 and CDR2: MGHRA, YSYEKL. The CDR3 runs to 16 residues. Trimming left V 4 bases short and J 3 bases short, with 18 bases between. Written as DNA, the CDR3 is TGCGCCAGCAGCCCACATACTGAAGACAGCCACACTGAAGCTTTCTTT. Translating gives CASSPHTEDSHTEAFF.

Many counts were recorded for this clonotype. The chain links TRBV7-6 to TRBJ2-1; D may be TRBD1 (6 bases). Germline V gene lookup returns CDR1 SGHVS and CDR2 FNYEAQ. The V end lost 5 bases, the J end lost 0 bases, and 14 bases lay between the germline ends. The CDR3 runs 16 residues. CDR3 amino acids: CASSRQASSSYNEQFF. CDR3 DNA sequence: TGTGCCAGCAGCCGACAGGCCTCAAGCTCCTACAATGAGCAGTTCTTC.

This sequence joins TRBV9 and TRBJ2-7; D unclear. Trimming removed 0 bases from V and 5 bases from J, with 9 bases in between. CDR1 is SGDLS and CDR2 is YYNGEE in the germline V gene. The CDR3 is 13 residues long. CDR3 bases: TGTGCCAGCAGCGTAGGTACTGGTCACGAGCAGTACTTC. Protein: CASSVGTGHEQYF.

The chain recombines TRBV20-1 with TRBJ2-1, with 9 bases that match TRBD2. The CDR3 is 18 residues long. Trimming removed 5 bases from V and 9 bases from J; junction bases left unmatched: 23. Per the germline V gene, CDR1 is DFQATT and CDR2 is SNEGSKA (reference sequence). The CDR3 sequence is CSAQRLAEGRERVGEQFF. The CDR3 DNA reads as TGCAGTGCTCAGAGACTAGCGGAGGGTAGAGAACGTGTCGGTGAGCAGTTCTTC.